The following is a TCR beta chain sequence with its context. In the study's own analysis: For nucleated cells, counts were estimated from reference gene primer amplification. Assay used: immunoSEQ multiplex PCR; TCRdb lists only in-frame clones, some missing. V, J and clone size were drawn from that table, and D and trimming were deduced from the DNA. The sample shows around 200,000 clones, about four fifths of them seen only once. The sample originates from a study of blood T cell repertoires in COVID-19. Background on the study: Researchers got acute and convalescent COVID-19 samples from the United States, Italy and Spain. T cells, B-cell-depleted T cells, or PBMCs supplied cDNA or gDNA.

The TCR originated in a human donor with acute or convalescent COVID-19. The donor label of this sample is uncertain. The sequencing sample was made of peripheral blood.

The CDR3 bases are TGTGCCAGCAGCCGGCCGGACATTTCTAACTATGGCTACACCTTC. Residues: CASSRPDISNYGYTF. This chain links TRBV9 with TRBJ1-2; D is possibly TRBD1 (5 bases). The CDR3 length is 15 residues. Germline CDR1 and CDR2: SGDLS and YYNGEE. Trimming shortened V by 4 bases and J by 0 bases, and 13 bases separated the two germline ends.